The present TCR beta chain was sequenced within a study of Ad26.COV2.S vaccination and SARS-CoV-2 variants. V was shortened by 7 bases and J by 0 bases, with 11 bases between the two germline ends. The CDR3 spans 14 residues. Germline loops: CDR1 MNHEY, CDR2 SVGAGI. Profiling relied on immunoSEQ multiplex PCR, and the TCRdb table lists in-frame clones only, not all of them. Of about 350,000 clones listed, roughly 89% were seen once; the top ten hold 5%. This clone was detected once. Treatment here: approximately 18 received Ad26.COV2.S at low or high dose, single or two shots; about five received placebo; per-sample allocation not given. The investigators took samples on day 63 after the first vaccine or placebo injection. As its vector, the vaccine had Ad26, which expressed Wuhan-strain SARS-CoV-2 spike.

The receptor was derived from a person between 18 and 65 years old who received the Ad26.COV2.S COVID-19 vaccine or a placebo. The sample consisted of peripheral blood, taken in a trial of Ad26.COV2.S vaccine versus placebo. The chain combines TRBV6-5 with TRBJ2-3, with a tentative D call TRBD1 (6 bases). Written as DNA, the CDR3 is TGTGCCAGCACCCAGGGGTCTAGCACAGATACGCAGTATTTT. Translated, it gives CASTQGSSTDTQYF.